This TCR beta chain stems from a study of blood T cell repertoires in COVID-19. About the research overall: COVID-19 samples from acute and convalescent phases originated in the United States, Italy and Spain. The analysed material was cDNA or gDNA that came from T cells, B-cell-depleted T cells, or PBMCs.

V was shortened by 1 base and J by 2 bases, with 19 bases between the two germline ends. Germline-derived CDR1 and CDR2 are MGHRA and YSYEKL. The CDR3 is made up of 18 amino acids. Source study methods: Nucleated cell number was recorded as an estimate derived from reference gene primer amplification. TCRdb's copy holds only in-frame clones and misses some; the assay was immunoSEQ multiplex PCR. The V and J calls and clone size come from that table; D and trimming were worked out from the DNA. The sample has about 80,000 clones; 70% to 80% are singletons. The V and J genes are TRBV4-1 and TRBJ2-3, with no clear D. The sample was peripheral blood. This receptor was identified in a man between 65 and 85 years old with active or convalescent COVID-19. The CDR3 DNA follows: TGCGCCAGCAGCCAAGGGCTCTGGGCCAAACAAGCCACAGATACGCAGTATTTT. Its translation: CASSQGLWAKQATDTQYF.